The 8 T cell receptor beta chains below all came from one sample that was sequenced in a study of blood T cell repertoires in COVID-19. Only in-frame clones appear in the TCRdb table, and some are missing; sequencing was by immunoSEQ multiplex PCR. The sample has 200,000 to 250,000 clones, roughly 75% seen once. The sequencing sample was made of peripheral blood. These receptors came from a woman between 70 and 85 years old with acute or convalescent COVID-19.

The chain couples TRBV3-1 (or the pseudogene TRBV3-2) to TRBJ1-1; D remains ambiguous. The germline gives CDR1 LGHDT, CDR2 YNNKEL (reference sequence). Between the trimmed V and J ends, which lost 4 bases and 2 bases, there was a span of 17 bases. The CDR3 extends over 16 amino acids. This CDR3 reads CASSPHEGRANTEAFF. The CDR3 DNA reads TGTGCCAGCAGCCCCCACGAGGGCCGGGCCAACACTGAAGCTTTCTTT.

The chain recombines TRBV2 with TRBJ2-3, with 11 bases matching TRBD2. The J segment lost 3 bases and the V segment lost 6 bases, leaving 2 bases of the junction unmatched. CDR1 is SNHLY and CDR2 is FYNNEI in the germline V gene. The CDR3 has 14 residues. CDR3 bases: TGTGCCAGCAGACTAGCGGGAGCTACAGATACGCAGTATTTT. Translating it yields CASRLAGATDTQYF.

CDR3 sequence (DNA): TGTGCCAGTAGTAGAGAATTAGCGGGATCCCCAGATACGCAGTATTTT. This codes for CASSRELAGSPDTQYF. This chain connects TRBV19 to TRBJ2-3; 8 bases map to TRBD2. This CDR3 has 16 residues. Germline CDR1 LNHDA, CDR2 SQIVND (reference sequence). Trimming cost V 4 bases and J 4 bases; bases outside gene matches: 10.

In its sample, this clone was seen a few times. The chain has TRBV15 and TRBJ2-3, with D perhaps TRBD2 (6 bases). Germline values: CDR1 LNHNV, CDR2 YYDKDF (reference sequence). The ends were cut back, 1 base at V and 2 bases at J, with 19 bases in the middle. This CDR3 is 18 amino acids long. The CDR3 DNA sequence: TGTGCCACCAGCAGAGTAATTTATTTCGCGGGACCCACAGATACGCAGTATTTT. As protein: CATSRVIYFAGPTDTQYF.

The V and J genes are TRBV3-1 (or the pseudogene TRBV3-2) and TRBJ2-5; D is undetermined. This CDR3 is 13 amino acids long. Trimming cost V 3 bases and J 2 bases, with 7 bases left between them. The germline V gene has CDR1 LGHDT and CDR2 YNNKEL (reference sequence). Here the CDR3 reads CASSHLQQETQYF. DNA of the CDR3: TGTGCCAGCAGCCACTTGCAGCAAGAGACCCAGTACTTC.

This chain joins TRBV18 and TRBJ1-5; a possible D gene is TRBD1 (5 bases). Germline V lookup: CDR1 KGHSH, CDR2 LQKENI. The CDR3 has 14 residues. Trimming took 3 bases from V and 5 from J, leaving 11 bases between them. The DNA of the CDR3 is TGTGCCAGCTCACCCAGAAGGGGTGATCAGCCCCAGCATTTT. Translating it yields CASSPRRGDQPQHF. Full variable domain (missing parts from reference TRBV18 and TRBJ1-5): NAGVMQNPRHLVRRRGQEARLRCSPMKGHSHVYWYRQLPEEGLKFMVYLQKENIIDESGMPKERFSAEFPKEGPSILRIQQVVRGDSAAYFCASSPRRGDQPQHFGDGTRLSIL.

This chain links TRBV7-2 with TRBJ2-1; 8 positions match TRBD2. This CDR3 is built from 18 residues. Germline CDR1 is SGHTA and CDR2 is FQGNSA. Trimming took 2 bases from V and 6 from J; bases not matched to a gene: 15. The DNA of the CDR3 is TGTGCCAGCAGCTTACACCCGGGAGGGCCTATGGGAGGCAATGAGCAGTTCTTC. As protein: CASSLHPGGPMGGNEQFF.

This clone was counted a single time. This sequence joins TRBV28 and TRBJ2-2; D is uncertain. Trimming stripped 6 bases from V and 5 bases from J, with 13 bases between. The CDR3 runs to 14 residues. The germline V gene encodes CDR1 MDHEN and CDR2 SYDVKM. The CDR3 DNA sequence: TGTGCCAGCAGCCCCTCGTCCCGTACCGGGGAGCTGTTTTTT. Translating gives CASSPSSRTGELFF.